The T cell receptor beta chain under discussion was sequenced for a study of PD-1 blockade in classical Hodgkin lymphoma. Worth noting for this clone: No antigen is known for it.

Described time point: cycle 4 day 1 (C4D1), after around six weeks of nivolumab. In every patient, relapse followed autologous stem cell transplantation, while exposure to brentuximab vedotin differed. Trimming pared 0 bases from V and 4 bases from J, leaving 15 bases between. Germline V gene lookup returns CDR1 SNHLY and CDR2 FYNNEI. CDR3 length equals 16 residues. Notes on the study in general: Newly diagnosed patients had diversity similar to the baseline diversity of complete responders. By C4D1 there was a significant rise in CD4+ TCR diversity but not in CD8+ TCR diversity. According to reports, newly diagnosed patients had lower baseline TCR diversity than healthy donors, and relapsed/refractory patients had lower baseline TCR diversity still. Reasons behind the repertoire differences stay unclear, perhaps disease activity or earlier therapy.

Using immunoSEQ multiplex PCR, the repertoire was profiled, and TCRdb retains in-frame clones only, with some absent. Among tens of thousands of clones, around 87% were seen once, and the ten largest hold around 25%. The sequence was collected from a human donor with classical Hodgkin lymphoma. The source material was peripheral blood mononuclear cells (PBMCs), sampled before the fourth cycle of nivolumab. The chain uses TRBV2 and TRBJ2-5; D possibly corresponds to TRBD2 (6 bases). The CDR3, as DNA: TGTGCCAGCAGTGAAGCGCGGGGTCTGAGGGGAGAGACCCAGTACTTC. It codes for CASSEARGLRGETQYF.